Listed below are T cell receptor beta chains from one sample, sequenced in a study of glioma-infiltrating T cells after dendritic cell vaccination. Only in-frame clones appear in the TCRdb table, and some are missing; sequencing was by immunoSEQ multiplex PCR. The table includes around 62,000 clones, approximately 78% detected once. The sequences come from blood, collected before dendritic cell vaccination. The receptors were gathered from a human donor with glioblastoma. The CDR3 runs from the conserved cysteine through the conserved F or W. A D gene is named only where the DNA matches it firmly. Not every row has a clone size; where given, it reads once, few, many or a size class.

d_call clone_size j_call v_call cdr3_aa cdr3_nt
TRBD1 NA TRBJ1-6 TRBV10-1 CASSENPDRVKSPLHF TGCGCCAGCAGTGAGAATCCGGACAGGGTAAAGTCACCCCTCCACTTT
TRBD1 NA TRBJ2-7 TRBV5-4 CASGPQGESYEQYF TGTGCCAGCGGACCCCAGGGGGAGTCCTACGAGCAGTACTTC
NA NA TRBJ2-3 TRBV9 CASSVTPGLEADTQYF TGTGCCAGCAGCGTGACCCCAGGACTGGAGGCAGATACGCAGTATTTT
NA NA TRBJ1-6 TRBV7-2 CASSRIGVVDSPLHF TGTGCCAGCAGCCGAATCGGGGTTGTCGATTCACCCCTCCACTTT
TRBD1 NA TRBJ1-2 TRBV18 CASSPTGNYGYTF TGTGCCAGCTCACCGACAGGGAACTATGGCTACACCTTC
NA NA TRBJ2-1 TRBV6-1 CASSVNSRRQFF TGTGCCAGCAGTGTGAATTCGAGGAGGCAGTTCTTC
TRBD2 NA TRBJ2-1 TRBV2 CAGPRLAYEQFF TGTGCCGGACCTAGACTAGCATATGAGCAGTTCTTC
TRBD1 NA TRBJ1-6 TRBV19 CASSMRQGYSPLHF TGTGCCAGTAGTATGCGACAGGGGTATTCACCCCTCCACTTT
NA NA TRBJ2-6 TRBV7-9 CASSLGPFSGANVLTF TGTGCCAGCAGCTTAGGGCCTTTCTCTGGGGCCAACGTCCTGACTTTC
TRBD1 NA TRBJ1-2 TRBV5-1 CASSPGQSTNYGYTF TGCGCCAGCAGCCCGGGACAGAGCACTAACTATGGCTACACCTTC
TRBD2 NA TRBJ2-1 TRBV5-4 CASSGTSVDNEQFF TGTGCCAGCTCAGGGACTAGCGTCGACAATGAGCAGTTCTTC
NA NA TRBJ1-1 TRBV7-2 CASSLLRGMNTEAFF TGTGCCAGCAGCTTATTGCGGGGTATGAACACTGAAGCTTTCTTT
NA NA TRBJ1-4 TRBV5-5 CASSLAPTLQGEKLFF TGTGCCAGCAGCTTGGCCCCTACCTTACAGGGTGAAAAACTGTTTTTT
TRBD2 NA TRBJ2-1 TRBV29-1 CSIDLGLARNEQFF TGCAGCATCGACCTGGGACTAGCGAGGAATGAGCAGTTCTTC
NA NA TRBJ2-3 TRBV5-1 CASSRGIADTDTQYF TGCGCCAGCAGCCGGGGAATAGCGGACACAGATACGCAGTATTTT
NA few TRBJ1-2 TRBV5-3 CARSPDPDSFYGYTF TGTGCCAGAAGCCCCGACCCGGACAGTTTCTATGGCTACACCTTC
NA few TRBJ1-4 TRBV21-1 CASSRTDQGATNEKLFF TGTGCCAGCAGCAGAACCGACCAGGGTGCAACTAATGAAAAACTGTTTTTT
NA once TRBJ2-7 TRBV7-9 CASSLRGYEQYF TGTGCCAGCAGCCTCAGGGGCTACGAGCAGTACTTC
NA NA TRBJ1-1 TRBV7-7 CASSQERDTEAFF TGTGCTAGCAGCCAGGAGCGGGACACTGAAGCTTTCTTT
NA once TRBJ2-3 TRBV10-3 CAISEGVEGGDTQYF TGTGCCATCAGTGAGGGAGTGGAGGGAGGAGATACGCAGTATTTT
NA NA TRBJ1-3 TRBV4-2 CASSRQEGTSGNTIYF TGTGCCAGCAGCCGCCAGGAGGGAACTTCTGGAAACACCATATATTTT
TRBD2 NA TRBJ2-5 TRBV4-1 CASSQDRGGVNQETQYF TGCGCCAGCAGCCAAGATCGGGGGGGCGTAAACCAAGAGACCCAGTACTTC
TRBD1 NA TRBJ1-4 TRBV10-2 CASKRTGDEKLFF TGCGCCAGCAAACGGACAGGGGATGAAAAACTGTTTTTT
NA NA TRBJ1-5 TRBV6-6 CASTYFSNQPQHF TGTGCCAGCACGTATTTTAGCAATCAGCCCCAGCATTTT
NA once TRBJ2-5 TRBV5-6 CASSFGTPFQETQYF TGTGCCAGCAGCTTTGGGACACCCTTCCAAGAGACCCAGTACTTC
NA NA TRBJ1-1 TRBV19 CASRVTSRVFAEAFF TGTGCCAGTAGAGTTACTTCCAGGGTCTTCGCTGAAGCTTTCTTT
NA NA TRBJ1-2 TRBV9 CASSVGGIWSGYTF TGTGCCAGCAGCGTAGGAGGGATTTGGAGTGGCTACACCTTC
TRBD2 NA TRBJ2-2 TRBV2 CASSWTSAGELFF TGTGCCAGCAGTTGGACTAGCGCCGGGGAGCTGTTTTTT
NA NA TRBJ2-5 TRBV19 CASSGLRETQYF TGTGCCAGTAGTGGGTTGAGGGAGACCCAGTACTTC
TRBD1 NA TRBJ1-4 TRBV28 CASSLTGGGEKLFF TGTGCCAGCAGTTTAACAGGGGGCGGCGAAAAACTGTTTTTT
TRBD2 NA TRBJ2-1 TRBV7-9 CASRAGLAGPRGYNEQFF TGTGCCAGCAGGGCGGGACTAGCGGGGCCCAGGGGCTACAATGAGCAGTTCTTC
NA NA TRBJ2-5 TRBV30 CAWSRVSLGTQYF TGTGCCTGGAGTCGGGTGTCGCTGGGGACCCAGTACTTC
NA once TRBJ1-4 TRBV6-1 CASNRGRGEEKLFF TGTGCCAGCAATCGGGGGAGGGGTGAAGAAAAACTGTTTTTT
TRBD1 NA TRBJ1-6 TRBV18 CASSLGTGGAPLHF TGTGCCAGCTCACTCGGGACAGGCGGGGCACCCCTCCACTTT
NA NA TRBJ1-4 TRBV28 CASIRRTNEKLFF TGTGCCAGCATCCGCCGGACTAATGAAAAACTGTTTTTT
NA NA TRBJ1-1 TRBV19 CASTSPRGTAEAFF TGTGCCAGTACTTCCCCGAGGGGGACGGCTGAAGCTTTCTTT
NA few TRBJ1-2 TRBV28 CASSFVWQGDGYTF TGTGCCAGCAGTTTCGTTTGGCAGGGTGACGGCTACACCTTC
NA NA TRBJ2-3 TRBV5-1 CASRNGDTQYF TGCGCCAGCAGGAACGGAGATACGCAGTATTTT
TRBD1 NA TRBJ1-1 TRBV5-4 CAVQGEVNTEAFF TGTGCCGTACAGGGGGAGGTGAACACTGAAGCTTTCTTT
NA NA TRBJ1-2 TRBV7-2 CASSLASYGYTF TGTGCCAGCAGCTTAGCCTCCTATGGCTACACCTTC
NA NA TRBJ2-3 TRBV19 CASSMAEASTDTQYF TGTGCCAGTAGTATGGCGGAAGCTAGCACAGATACGCAGTATTTT
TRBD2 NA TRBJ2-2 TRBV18 CASSPNPGLAANTGELFF TGTGCCAGCTCACCAAATCCGGGACTAGCGGCGAACACCGGGGAGCTGTTTTTT
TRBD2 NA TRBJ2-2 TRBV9 CASTPGAGGGTGELFF TGTGCCAGCACCCCGGGGGCGGGGGGGGGCACCGGGGAGCTGTTTTTT
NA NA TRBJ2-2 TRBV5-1 CASSLWKDFTTRETGELFF TGCGCCAGCAGCCTGTGGAAGGACTTTACGACGAGGGAGACCGGGGAGCTGTTTTTT
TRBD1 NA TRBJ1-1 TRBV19 CASRLTGANTEAFF TGTGCCAGTAGGTTGACAGGGGCGAACACTGAAGCTTTCTTT
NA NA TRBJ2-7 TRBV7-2 CASSLGGQSVYEQYF TGTGCCAGCAGCCTGGGGGGACAGTCGGTCTACGAGCAGTACTTC
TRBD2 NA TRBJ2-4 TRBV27 CASSLGGSGGVRNIQYF TGTGCCAGCAGTTTGGGTGGGAGCGGGGGGGTTAGAAACATTCAGTACTTC
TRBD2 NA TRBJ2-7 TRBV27 CASSPFSGARYEQYF TGTGCCAGCAGCCCTTTCAGCGGGGCCCGTTACGAGCAGTACTTC
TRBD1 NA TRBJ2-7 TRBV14 CASSLPGTVYEQYF TGTGCCAGCAGCTTACCCGGGACAGTCTACGAGCAGTACTTC
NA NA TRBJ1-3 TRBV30 CAWTPGFRDTIYF TGTGCCTGGACGCCAGGGTTTAGGGACACCATATATTTT
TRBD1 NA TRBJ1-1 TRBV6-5 CASSYVRGQGEAFF TGTGCCAGCAGTTACGTCAGGGGGCAGGGTGAAGCTTTCTTT